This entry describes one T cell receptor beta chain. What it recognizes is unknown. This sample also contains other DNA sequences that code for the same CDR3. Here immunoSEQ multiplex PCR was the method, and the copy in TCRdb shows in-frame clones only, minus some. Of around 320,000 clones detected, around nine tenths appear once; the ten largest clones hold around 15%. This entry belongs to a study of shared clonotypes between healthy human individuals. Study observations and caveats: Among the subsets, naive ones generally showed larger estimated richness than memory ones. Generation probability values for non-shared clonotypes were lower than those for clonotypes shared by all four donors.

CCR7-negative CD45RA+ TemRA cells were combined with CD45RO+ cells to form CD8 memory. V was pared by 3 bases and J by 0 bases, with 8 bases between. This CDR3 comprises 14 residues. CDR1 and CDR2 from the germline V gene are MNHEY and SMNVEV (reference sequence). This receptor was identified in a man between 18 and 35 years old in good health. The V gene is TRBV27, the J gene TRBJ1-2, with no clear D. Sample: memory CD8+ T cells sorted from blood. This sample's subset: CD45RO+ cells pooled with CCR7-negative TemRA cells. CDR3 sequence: CASSFAGTNYGYTF. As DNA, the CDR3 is TGTGCCAGCAGTTTCGCGGGGACTAACTATGGCTACACCTTC.